Listed below are T cell receptor beta chains from one sample, sequenced in a study of cytomegalovirus exposure and HLA in healthy donors. This table comes from immunoSEQ multiplex PCR, and its TCRdb copy is limited to in-frame clones, with some not included. The sample consists of about 190,000 clones, about four fifths of them appearing once. The sequenced sample consisted of PBMCs. Source of these receptors: a woman aged 18 to 35 in good health and CMV-seropositive. Both conserved end residues are part of each CDR3.

TRBV28	TRBJ1-3	CASSSPPGQGSGNTIYF
TRBV11-2	TRBJ1-4	CASSLGQGGTNEKLFF
TRBV18	TRBJ1-2	CASSRDRNGYTF
TRBV14	TRBJ1-1	CASSQGDSSRDPEAFF
TRBV2	TRBJ2-2	CASSPSSQGLKGTGELFF
TRBV7-9	TRBJ1-1	CASSYGEAFF
TRBV5-6	TRBJ2-5	CASSLHRAVGETQYF
TRBV5-5	TRBJ1-2	CASSLAGQGSRDYGYTF
TRBV12-5	TRBJ2-7	CASGPTGTYEQYF
TRBV7-8	TRBJ2-1	CASSPTGLQANEQFF
TRBV4-1	TRBJ2-7	CASSQGPDRGSYEQYF
TRBV2	TRBJ2-5	CASSEAGLAGWGYQETQYF
TRBV9	TRBJ1-2	CASSDGVPLGYTF
TRBV7-2	TRBJ2-7	CASSSSSEQYF
TRBV5-4	TRBJ1-1	CASNRAGEAFF
TRBV7-9	TRBJ2-7	CASSLARDSSLEQYF
TRBV5-1	TRBJ2-3	CASRATGGTDTQYF
TRBV2	TRBJ1-1	CASSESQANTEAFF
TRBV6-1	TRBJ1-2	CASSERPGVGYTF
TRBV4-2	TRBJ1-3	CASSRRPGAGNTIYF
TRBV5-1	TRBJ1-2	CASPRLPNRGRWATGGYTF
TRBV18	TRBJ2-5	CASSPPLQGETQYF
TRBV6-1	TRBJ1-1	CASRPTGGRTEAFF
TRBV7-9	TRBJ1-2	CASSLSEFRQGGGYTF
TRBV4-3	TRBJ2-1	CASSQAGEQFF
TRBV2	TRBJ2-1	CACRDLAYNEQFF
TRBV4-1	TRBJ1-1	CASSQDQVNAEAFF